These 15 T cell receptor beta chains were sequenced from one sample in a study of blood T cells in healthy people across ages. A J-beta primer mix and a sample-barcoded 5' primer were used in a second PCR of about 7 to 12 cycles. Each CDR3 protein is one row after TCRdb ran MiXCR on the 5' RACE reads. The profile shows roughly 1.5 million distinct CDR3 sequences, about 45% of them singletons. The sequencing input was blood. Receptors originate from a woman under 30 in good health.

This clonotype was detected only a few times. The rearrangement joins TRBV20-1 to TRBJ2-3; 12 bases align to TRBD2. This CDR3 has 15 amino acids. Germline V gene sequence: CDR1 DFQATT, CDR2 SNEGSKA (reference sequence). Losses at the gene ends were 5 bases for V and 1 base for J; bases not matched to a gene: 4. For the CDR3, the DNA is TGCAGTGCTTTCCGGACTAGCGGGGGCACAGATACGCAGTATTTT. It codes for CSAFRTSGGTDTQYF.

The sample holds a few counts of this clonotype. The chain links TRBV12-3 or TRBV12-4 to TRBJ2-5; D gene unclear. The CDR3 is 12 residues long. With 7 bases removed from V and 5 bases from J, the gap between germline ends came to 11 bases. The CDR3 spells CASTSGPETQYF. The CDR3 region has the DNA TGTGCCAGCACCTCAGGCCCGGAGACCCAGTACTTC.

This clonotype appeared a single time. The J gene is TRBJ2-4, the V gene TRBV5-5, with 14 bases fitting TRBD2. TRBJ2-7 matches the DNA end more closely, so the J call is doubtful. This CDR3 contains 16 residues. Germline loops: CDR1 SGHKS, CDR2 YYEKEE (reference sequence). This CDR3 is CASSQGLAGVAYEQYF. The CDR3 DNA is TGTGCCAGCAGCCAGGGACTAGCGGGAGTAGCCTACGAGCAGTACTTC.

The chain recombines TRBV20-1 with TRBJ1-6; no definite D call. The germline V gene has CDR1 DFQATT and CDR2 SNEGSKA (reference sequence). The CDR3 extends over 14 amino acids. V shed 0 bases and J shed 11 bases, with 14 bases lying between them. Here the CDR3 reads CSARDPAGHPPLHF. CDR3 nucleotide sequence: TGCAGTGCTAGAGATCCGGCGGGTCACCCACCCCTCCACTTT.

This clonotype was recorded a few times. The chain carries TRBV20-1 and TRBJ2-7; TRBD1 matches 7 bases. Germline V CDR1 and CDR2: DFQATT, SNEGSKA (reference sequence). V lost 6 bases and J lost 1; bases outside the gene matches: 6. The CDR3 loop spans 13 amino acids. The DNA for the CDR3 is TGCAGTGCGACGACAGGGCCTTCCTACGAGCAGTACTTC. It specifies CSATTGPSYEQYF.

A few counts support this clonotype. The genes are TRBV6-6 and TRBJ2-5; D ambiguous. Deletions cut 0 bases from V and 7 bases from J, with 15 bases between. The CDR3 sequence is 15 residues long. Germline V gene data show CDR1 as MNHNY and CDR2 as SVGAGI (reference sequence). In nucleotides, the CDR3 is TGTGCCAGCAGTTACTCGACTCCTAGGCCAGGGACCCAGTACTTC. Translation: CASSYSTPRPGTQYF.

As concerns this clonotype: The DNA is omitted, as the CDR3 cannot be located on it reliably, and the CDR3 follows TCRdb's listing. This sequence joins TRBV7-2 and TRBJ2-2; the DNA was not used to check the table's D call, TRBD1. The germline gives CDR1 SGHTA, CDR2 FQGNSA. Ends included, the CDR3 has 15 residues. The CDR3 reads CASSFGSGVTGELFF.

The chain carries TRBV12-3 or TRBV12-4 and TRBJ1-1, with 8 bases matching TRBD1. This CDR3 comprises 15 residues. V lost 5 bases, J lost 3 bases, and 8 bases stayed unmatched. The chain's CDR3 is CASSAWDRLYTEAFF. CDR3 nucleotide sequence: TGTGCCAGCAGTGCTTGGGACAGGCTATACACTGAAGCTTTCTTT.

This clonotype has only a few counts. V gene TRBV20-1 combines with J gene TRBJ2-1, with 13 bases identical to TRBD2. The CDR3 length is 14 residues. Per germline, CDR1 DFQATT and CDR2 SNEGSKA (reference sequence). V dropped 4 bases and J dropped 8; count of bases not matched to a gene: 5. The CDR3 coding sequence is TGCAGTGCTATCAGGACTAGCGGGAGCGATGAGCAGTTCTTC. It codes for CSAIRTSGSDEQFF.

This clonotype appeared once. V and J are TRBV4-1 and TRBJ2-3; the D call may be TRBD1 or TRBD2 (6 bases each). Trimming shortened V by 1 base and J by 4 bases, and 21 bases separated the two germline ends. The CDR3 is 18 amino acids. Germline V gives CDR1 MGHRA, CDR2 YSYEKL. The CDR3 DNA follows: TGCGCCAGCAGCCAAGCGAATACAGGGTCCCCTAGCGCAGATACGCAGTATTTT. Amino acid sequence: CASSQANTGSPSADTQYF.

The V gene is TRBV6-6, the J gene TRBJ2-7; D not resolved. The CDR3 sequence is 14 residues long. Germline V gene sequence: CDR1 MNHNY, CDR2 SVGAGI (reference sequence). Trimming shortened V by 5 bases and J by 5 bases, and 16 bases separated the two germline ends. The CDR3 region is CASSPRRDGNEQYF. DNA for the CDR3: TGTGCCAGCAGTCCCCGTAGAGACGGAAACGAGCAGTACTTC.

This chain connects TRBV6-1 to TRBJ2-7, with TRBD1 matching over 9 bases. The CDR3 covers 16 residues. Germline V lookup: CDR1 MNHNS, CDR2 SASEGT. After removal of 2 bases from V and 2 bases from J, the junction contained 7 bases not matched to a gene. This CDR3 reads CASSEPDRGLPYEQYF. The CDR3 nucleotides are TGTGCCAGCAGTGAACCGGACAGGGGACTTCCCTACGAGCAGTACTTC.

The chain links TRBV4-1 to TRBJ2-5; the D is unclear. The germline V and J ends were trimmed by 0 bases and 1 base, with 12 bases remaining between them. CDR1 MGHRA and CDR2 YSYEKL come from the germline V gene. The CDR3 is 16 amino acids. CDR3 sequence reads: CASSQEALGVQETQYF. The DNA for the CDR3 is TGCGCCAGCAGCCAAGAGGCCCTTGGGGTCCAAGAGACCCAGTACTTC.

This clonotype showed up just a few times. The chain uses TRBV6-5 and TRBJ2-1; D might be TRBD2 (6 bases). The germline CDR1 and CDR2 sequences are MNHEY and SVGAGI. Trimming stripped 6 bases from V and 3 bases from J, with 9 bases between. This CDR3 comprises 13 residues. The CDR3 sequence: CASRRGRYNEQFF. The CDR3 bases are TGTGCCAGCAGGCGGGGTCGCTACAATGAGCAGTTCTTC.

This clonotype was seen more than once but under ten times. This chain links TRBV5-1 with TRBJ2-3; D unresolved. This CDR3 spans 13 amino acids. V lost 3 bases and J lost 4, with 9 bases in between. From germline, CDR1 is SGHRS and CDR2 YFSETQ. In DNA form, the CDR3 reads TGCGCCAGCAGCTCCCGAGTGTCAGATACGCAGTATTTT. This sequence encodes CASSSRVSDTQYF.